This T cell receptor (beta chain) derives from a study of blood T cell repertoires in COVID-19. Study overall: The United States, Italy and Spain were the sources of the acute and convalescent COVID-19 samples. T cells, B-cell-depleted T cells, or PBMCs supplied cDNA or gDNA.

In the source study's methods: From reference gene primer amplification, estimates of nucleated cell counts were derived. TCRdb's copy holds only in-frame clones and misses some; the assay was immunoSEQ multiplex PCR. V and J calls and clone size are as listed in that table; D and trimming were resolved from the DNA. The top ten hold 10% to 13% of the sample, which has over 200,000 clones, about 91% seen once. In germline, CDR1 is GTSNPN, CDR2 SVGIG (reference sequence). The CDR3 covers 15 residues. Trimming cost V 0 bases and J 7 bases; bases outside gene matches: 4. Membership in each cohort depended on participant-reported clinical history.

The chain employs TRBV30 and TRBJ1-6; 9 bases line up with TRBD1. This TCR was recovered from a man in his late teens or twenties with acute COVID-19. Sequenced material: PBMCs or T cells enriched from blood (not recorded which). The CDR3 spells CAWSVQGAGNSPLHF. CDR3 DNA sequence: TGTGCCTGGAGTGTACAGGGGGCGGGAAATTCACCCCTCCACTTT.